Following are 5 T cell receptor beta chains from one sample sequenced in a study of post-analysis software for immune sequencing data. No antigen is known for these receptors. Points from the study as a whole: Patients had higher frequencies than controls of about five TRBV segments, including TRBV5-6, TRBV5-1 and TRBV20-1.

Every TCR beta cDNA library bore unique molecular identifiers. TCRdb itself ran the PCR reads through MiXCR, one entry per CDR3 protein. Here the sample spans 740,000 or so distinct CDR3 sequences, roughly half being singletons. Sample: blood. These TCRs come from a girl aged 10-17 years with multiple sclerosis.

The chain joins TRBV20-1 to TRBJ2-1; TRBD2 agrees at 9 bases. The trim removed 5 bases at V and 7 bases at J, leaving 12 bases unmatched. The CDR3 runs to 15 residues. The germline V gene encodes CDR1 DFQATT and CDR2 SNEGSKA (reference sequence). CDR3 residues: CSAYPLAGTRNEQFF. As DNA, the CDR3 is TGCAGTGCTTATCCTCTAGCGGGGACTCGGAATGAGCAGTTCTTC.

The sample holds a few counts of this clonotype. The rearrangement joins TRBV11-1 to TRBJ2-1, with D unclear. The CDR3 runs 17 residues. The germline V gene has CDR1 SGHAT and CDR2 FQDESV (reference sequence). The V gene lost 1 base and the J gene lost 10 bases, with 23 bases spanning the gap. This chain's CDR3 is CASSLVARARTAEEQFF. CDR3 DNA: TGTGCCAGCAGCTTAGTGGCTAGGGCCCGGACGGCGGAGGAGCAGTTCTTC.

As DNA, the CDR3 is TGTGCCACCAGCAACCGACAGGGCAATCAGCCCCAGCATTTT. This encodes CATSNRQGNQPQHF. The rearrangement uses TRBV15 and TRBJ1-5; TRBD1 is a possible D gene (6 bases). The germline gives CDR1 LNHNV, CDR2 YYDKDF (reference sequence). V was cut by 4 bases and J by 2 bases, with 9 bases left in between. The CDR3 has 14 residues.

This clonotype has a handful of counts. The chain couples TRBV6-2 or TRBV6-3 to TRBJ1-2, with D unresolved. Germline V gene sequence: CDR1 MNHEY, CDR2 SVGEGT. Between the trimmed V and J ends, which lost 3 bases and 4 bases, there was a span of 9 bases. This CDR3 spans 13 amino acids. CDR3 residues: CASSYRPGYGYTF. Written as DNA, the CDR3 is TGTGCCAGCAGTTATCGGCCGGGCTATGGCTACACCTTC.

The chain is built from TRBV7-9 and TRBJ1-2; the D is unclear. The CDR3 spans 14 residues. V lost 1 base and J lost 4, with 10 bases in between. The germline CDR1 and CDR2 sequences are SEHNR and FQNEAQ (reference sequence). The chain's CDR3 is CASSLDGDVYGYTF. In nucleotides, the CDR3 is TGTGCCAGCAGCTTAGATGGAGATGTCTATGGCTACACCTTC.